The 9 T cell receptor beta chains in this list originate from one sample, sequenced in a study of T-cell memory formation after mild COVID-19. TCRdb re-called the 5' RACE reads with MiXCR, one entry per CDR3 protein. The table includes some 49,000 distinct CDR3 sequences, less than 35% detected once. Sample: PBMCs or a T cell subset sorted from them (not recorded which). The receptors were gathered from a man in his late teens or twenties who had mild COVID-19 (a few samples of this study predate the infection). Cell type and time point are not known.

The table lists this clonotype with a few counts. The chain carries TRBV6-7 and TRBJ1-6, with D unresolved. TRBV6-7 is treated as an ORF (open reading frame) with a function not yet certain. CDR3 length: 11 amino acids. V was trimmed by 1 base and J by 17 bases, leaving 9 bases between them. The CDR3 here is CASSYWHEIHF. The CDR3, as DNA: TGTGCCAGCAGTTACTGGCATGAAATCCACTTT.

CDR3 bases: TGTGCCAGCAGCTTGGCAGGGCCCAATCAGCCCCAGCATTTT. Amino acid sequence: CASSLAGPNQPQHF. The J gene is TRBJ1-5, the V gene TRBV7-2; TRBD1 is a possible D gene (5 bases). CDR1 SGHTA and CDR2 FQGNSA come from the germline V gene. CDR3 length equals 14 residues. V lost 3 bases and J 3 bases, leaving 9 bases between the germline ends. The full variable domain, rest sourced from reference TRBV7-2 and TRBJ1-5, is GAGVSQSPSNKVTEKGKDVELRCDPISGHTALYWYRQSLGQGLEFLIYFQGNSAPDKSGLPSDRFSAERTGGSVSTLTIQRTQQEDSAVYLCASSLAGPNQPQHFGDGTRLSIL.

This CDR3 is CAIRPLDVAGGTDTQYF. In DNA form, the CDR3 reads TGTGCCATCAGGCCTCTGGATGTAGCGGGGGGCACAGATACGCAGTATTTT. This sequence joins TRBV10-3 and TRBJ2-3; TRBD2 agrees at 9 bases. J gave up 1 base and V 6 bases, and 11 bases lay outside the gene matches. This CDR3 spans 17 amino acids. CDR1 and CDR2 (germline): ENHRY, SYGVKD.

CDR3 nucleotides: TGTGCCAGCAGCTTGGAGGGTCTAGCGGGGGAGATAGATACGCAGTATTTT. This gives the protein CASSLEGLAGEIDTQYF. The chain is built from TRBV7-9 and TRBJ2-3, with 10 bases fitting TRBD2. Unmatched junction bases numbered 11, after V lost 3 bases and J lost 5 bases. CDR1 and CDR2 from the germline V gene are SEHNR and FQNEAQ (reference sequence). The CDR3 covers 17 residues. Drawing the rest from reference TRBV7-9 and TRBJ2-3, the complete variable domain is DTGVSQNPRHKITKRGQNVTFRCDPISEHNRLYWYRQTLGQGPEFLTYFQNEAQLEKSRLLSDRFSAERPKGSFSTLEIQRTEQGDSAMYLCASSLEGLAGEIDTQYFGPGTRLTVL.

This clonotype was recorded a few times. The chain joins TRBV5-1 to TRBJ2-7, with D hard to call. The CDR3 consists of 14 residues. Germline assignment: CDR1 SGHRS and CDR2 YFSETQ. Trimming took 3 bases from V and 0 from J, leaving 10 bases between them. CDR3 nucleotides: TGCGCCAGCAGCTCTCCCGGGTCCTCCTACGAGCAGTACTTC. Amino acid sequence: CASSSPGSSYEQYF.

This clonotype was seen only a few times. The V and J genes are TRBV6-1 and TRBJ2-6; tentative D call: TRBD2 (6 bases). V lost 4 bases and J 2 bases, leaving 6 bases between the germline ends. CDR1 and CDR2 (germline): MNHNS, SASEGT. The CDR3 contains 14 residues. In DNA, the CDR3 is TGTGCCAGCAGTGGACTAGCTGGGGCCAACGTCCTGACTTTC. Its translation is CASSGLAGANVLTF.

DNA of the CDR3: TGCGCCAGCAGCTTGGCCAGGAGCGGGGGGCTGGATGAGCAGTTCTTC. Protein: CASSLARSGGLDEQFF. The chain recombines TRBV5-1 with TRBJ2-1; TRBD2 matches at 9 bases. Germline V gene data show CDR1 as SGHRS and CDR2 as YFSETQ. The CDR3 has 16 amino acids. V dropped 0 bases and J dropped 8; count of bases not matched to a gene: 9.

The CDR3 DNA is TGTGCCAGCAGCGCCGATCTAGCGGGGGCCACAGATACGCAGTATTTT. Translation gives CASSADLAGATDTQYF. The chain combines TRBV7-3 with TRBJ2-3, with 10 bases fitting TRBD2. This CDR3 contains 16 residues. Germline V gene sequence: CDR1 SGHTA, CDR2 FQGTGA. Unmatched junction bases numbered 7, after V lost 5 bases and J lost 2 bases.

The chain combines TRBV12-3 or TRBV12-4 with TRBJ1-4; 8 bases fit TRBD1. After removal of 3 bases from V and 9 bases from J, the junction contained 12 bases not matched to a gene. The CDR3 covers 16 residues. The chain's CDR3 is CASSFGMEGTGKKLFF. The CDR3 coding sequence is TGTGCCAGCAGTTTTGGCATGGAGGGGACAGGCAAAAAACTGTTTTTT.